This T cell receptor beta chain was sequenced for a study of regulatory T cells in long-lasting Graves disease. This clonotype was seen repeatedly, ten times or more. Indicated time point: persistent/refractory GD, antithyroid drugs over 5 years with positive TRAb. The TCR library was made from RNA extracted from PBMCs. Researchers made TCR beta libraries by using iRepertoire HTBI primers and running Arm-PCR on CDR3 regions. TCRdb called the multiplex PCR reads again in MiXCR, with one record for every CDR3 protein. The sample lists approximately 400,000 distinct CDR3 sequences, more than 20% occurring once. V lost 6 bases, J lost 8 bases, and 14 bases lay in between. The CDR3 is 13 residues long. Germline CDR1 reads MDHEN; CDR2 reads SYDVKM.

The chain joins TRBV28 to TRBJ2-4; D tentatively reads TRBD1 or TRBD2 (5 bases each). The input for sequencing was peripheral blood mononuclear cells (PBMCs), taken when the disease was refractory, from a patient treated with antithyroid drugs. The sequence was collected from a woman in her 40s with Graves disease. The CDR3 region is CASSRLGVDIQYF. DNA of the CDR3: TGTGCCAGCAGCCGGTTGGGGGTGGACATTCAGTACTTC.